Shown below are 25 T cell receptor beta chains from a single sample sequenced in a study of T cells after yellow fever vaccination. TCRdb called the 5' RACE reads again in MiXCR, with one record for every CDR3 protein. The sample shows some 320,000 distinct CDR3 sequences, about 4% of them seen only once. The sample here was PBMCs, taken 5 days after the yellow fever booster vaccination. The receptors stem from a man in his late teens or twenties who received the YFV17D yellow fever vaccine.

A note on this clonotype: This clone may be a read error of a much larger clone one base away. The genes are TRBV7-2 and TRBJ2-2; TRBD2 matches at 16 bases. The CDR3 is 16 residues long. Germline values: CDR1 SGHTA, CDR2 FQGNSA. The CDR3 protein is CASSGTSGGAAGELIF. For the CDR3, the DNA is TGTGCCAGCAGCGGGACTAGCGGGGGGGCCGCCGGGGAGCTGATTTTT.

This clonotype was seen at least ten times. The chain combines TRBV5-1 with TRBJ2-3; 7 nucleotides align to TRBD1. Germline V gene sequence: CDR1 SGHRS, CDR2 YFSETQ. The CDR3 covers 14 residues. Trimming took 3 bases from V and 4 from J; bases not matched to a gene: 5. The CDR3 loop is CASSSPDRSDTQYF. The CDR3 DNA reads TGCGCCAGCAGCTCGCCGGACAGGTCAGATACGCAGTATTTT.

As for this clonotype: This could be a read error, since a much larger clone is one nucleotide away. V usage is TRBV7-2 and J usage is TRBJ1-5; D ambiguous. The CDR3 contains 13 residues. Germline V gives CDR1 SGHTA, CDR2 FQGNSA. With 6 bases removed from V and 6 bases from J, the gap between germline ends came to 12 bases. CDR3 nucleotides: TGTGCCAGCAGGGGGTTAAGGATTCAGCCCCAGCATTTT. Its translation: CASRGLRIQPQHF.

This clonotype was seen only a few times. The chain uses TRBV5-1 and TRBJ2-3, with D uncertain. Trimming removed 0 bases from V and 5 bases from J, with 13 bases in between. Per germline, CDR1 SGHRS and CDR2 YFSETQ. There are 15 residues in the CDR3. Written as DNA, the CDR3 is TGCGCCAGCAGCTTGGACAGCCACGGTGGAGATACGCAGTATTTT. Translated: CASSLDSHGGDTQYF.

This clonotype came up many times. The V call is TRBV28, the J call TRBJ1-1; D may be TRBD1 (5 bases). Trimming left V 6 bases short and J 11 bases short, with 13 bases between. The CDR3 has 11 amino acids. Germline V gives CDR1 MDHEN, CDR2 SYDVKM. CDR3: CASSPQGEAFF. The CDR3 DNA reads TGTGCCAGCAGCCCTCAGGGAGAGGCTTTCTTT.

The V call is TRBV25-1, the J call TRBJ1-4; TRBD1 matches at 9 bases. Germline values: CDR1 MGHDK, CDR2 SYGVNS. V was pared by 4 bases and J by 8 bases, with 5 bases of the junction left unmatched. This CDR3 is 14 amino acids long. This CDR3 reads CASSARDRVEKLFF. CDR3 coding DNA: TGTGCCAGCAGTGCACGGGACAGGGTGGAAAAACTGTTTTTT.

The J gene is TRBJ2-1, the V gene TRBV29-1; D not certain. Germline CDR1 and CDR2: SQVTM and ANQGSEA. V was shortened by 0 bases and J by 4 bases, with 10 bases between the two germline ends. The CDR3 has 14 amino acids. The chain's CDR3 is CSVEDIQEYNEQFF. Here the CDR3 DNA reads TGCAGCGTTGAAGATATCCAGGAGTACAATGAGCAGTTCTTC.

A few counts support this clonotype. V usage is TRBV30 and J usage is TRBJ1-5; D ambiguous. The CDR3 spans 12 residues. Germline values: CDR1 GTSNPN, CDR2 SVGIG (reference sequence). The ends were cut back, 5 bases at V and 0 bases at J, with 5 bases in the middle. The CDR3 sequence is CAWGDSNQPQHF. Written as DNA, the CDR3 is TGTGCCTGGGGAGATAGCAATCAGCCCCAGCATTTT.

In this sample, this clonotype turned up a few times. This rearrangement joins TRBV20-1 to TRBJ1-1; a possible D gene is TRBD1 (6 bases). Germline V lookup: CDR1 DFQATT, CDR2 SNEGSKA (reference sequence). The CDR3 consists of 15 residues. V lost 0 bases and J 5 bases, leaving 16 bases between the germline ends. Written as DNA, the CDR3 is TGCAGTGCTAGAGATCTTGGGGGGCCGGGTACTGAAGCTTTCTTT. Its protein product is CSARDLGGPGTEAFF.

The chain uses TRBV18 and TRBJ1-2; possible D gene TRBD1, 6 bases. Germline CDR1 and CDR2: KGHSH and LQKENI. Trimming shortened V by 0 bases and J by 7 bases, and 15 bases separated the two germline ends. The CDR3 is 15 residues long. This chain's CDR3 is CASSPPGQTRSGYTF. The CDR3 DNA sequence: TGTGCCAGCTCACCACCGGGACAAACTAGGAGTGGCTACACCTTC.

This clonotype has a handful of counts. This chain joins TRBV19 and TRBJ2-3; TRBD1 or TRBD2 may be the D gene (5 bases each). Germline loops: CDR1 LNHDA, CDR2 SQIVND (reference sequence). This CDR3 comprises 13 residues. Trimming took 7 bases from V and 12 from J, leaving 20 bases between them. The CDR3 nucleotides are TGTGCCAGTACCCGCGCGAGGGACGGTGGACAGTATTTT. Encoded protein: CASTRARDGGQYF.

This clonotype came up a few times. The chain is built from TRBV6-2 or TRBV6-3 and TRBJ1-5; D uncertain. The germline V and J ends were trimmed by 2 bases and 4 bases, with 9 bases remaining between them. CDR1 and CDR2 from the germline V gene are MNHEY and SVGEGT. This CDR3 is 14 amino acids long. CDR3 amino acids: CASSYPAGNQPQHF. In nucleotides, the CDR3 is TGTGCCAGCAGTTACCCGGCGGGAAATCAGCCCCAGCATTTT.

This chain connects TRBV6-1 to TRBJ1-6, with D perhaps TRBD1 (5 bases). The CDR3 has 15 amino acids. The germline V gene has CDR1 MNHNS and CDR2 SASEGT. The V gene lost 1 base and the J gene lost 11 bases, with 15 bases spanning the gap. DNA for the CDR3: TGTGCCAGCAGTGAAGGGTCAACAGGCGGGGCACCCCTCCACTTT. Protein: CASSEGSTGGAPLHF.

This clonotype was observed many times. The CDR3 region is CSARGPTGAPWALHF. The CDR3 DNA reads as TGCAGTGCTAGGGGACCCACAGGGGCCCCTTGGGCCCTCCACTTT. The chain carries TRBV20-1 and TRBJ1-6, with 7 bases that match TRBD1. The CDR3 has 15 residues. Germline trimming cut 3 bases from V and 14 bases from J; bases unmatched to any gene: 16. Germline V gene sequence: CDR1 DFQATT, CDR2 SNEGSKA (reference sequence).

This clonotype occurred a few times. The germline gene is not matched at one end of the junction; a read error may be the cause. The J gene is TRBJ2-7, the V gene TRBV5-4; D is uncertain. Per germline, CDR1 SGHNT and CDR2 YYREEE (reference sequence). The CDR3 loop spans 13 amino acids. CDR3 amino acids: CASSSRYSHEQYF. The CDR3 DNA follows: TGTGCCAGCAGCTCCCGGTACTCCCACGAGCAGTACTTC.

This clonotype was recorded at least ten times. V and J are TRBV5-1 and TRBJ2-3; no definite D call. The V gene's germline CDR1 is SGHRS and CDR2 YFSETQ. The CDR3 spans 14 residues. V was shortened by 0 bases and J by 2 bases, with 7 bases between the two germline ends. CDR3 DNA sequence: TGCGCCAGCAGCTTGGTCTACGACACAGATACGCAGTATTTT. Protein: CASSLVYDTDTQYF. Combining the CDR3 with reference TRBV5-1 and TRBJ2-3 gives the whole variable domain KAGVTQTPRYLIKTRGQQVTLSCSPISGHRSVSWYQQTPGQGLQFLFEYFSETQRNKGNFPGRFSGRQFSNSRSEMNVSTLELGDSALYLCASSLVYDTDTQYFGPGTRLTVL.

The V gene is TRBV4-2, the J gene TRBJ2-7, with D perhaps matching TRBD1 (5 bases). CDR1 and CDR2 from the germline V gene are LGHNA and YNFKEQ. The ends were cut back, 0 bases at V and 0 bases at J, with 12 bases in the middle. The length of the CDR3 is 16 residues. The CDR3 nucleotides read TGTGCCAGCAGCCAAGATGGGGCCATCCCCTCCTACGAGCAGTACTTC. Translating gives CASSQDGAIPSYEQYF.

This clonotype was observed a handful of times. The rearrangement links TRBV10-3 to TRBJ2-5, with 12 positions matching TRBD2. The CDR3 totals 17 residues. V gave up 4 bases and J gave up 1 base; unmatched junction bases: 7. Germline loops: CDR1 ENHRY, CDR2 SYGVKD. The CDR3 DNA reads TGTGCCATCAGTGCGTCTCTAGCGGGGGGGGGCCAAGAGACCCAGTACTTC. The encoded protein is CAISASLAGGGQETQYF.

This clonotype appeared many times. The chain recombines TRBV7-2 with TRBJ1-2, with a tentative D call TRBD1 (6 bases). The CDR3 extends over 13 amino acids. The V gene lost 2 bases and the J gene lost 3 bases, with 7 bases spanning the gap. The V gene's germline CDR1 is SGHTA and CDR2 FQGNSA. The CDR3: CASSLPGDYGYTF. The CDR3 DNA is TGTGCCAGCAGCTTACCAGGGGACTATGGCTACACCTTC.

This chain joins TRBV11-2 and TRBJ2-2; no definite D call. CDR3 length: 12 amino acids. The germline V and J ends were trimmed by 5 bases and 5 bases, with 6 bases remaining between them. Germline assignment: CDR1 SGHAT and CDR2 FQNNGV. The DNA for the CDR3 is TGTGCCAGCAGCCGCACGACCGGGGAGCTGTTTTTT. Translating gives CASSRTTGELFF.

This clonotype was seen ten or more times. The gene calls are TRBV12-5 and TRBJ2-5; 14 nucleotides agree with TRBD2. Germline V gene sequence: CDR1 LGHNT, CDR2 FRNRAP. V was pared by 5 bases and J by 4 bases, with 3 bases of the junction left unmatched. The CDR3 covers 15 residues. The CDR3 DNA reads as TGTGCTAGTGGTGCCGGGACTAGCGGGGGAGAGACCCAGTACTTC. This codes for CASGAGTSGGETQYF.

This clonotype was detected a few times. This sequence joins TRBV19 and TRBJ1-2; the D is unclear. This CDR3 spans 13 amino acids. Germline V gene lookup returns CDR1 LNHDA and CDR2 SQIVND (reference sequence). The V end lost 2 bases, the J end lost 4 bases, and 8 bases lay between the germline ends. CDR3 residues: CASSIQESYGYTF. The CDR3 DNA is TGTGCCAGTAGTATACAGGAATCCTATGGCTACACCTTC.

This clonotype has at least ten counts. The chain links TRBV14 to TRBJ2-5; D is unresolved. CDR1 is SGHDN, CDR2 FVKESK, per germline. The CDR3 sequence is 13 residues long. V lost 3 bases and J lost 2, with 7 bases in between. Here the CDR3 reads CASSHPSQETQYF. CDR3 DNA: TGTGCCAGCAGCCATCCCTCACAAGAGACCCAGTACTTC. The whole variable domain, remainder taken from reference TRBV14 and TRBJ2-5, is EAGVTQFPSHSVIEKGQTVTLRCDPISGHDNLYWYRRVMGKEIKFLLHFVKESKQDESGMPNNRFLAERTGGTYSTLKVQPAELEDSGVYFCASSHPSQETQYFGPGTRLLVL.

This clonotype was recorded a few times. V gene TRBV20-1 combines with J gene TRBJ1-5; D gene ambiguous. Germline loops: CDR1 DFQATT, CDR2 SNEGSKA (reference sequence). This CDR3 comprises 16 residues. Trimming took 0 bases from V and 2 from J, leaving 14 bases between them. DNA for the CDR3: TGCAGTGCTAGAGATCTGTTTGAGGAGGGCAATCAGCCCCAGCATTTT. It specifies CSARDLFEEGNQPQHF.

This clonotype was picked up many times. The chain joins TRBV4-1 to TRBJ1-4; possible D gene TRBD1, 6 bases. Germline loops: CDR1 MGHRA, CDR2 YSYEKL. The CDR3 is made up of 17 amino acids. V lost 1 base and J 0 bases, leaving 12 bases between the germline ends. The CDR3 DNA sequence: TGCGCCAGCAGCCAAGTTCGCCGACAGGCAACTAATGAAAAACTGTTTTTT. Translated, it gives CASSQVRRQATNEKLFF.